These 6 T cell receptor beta chains were all obtained from the same sample, sequenced in a study of blood T cell repertoires in COVID-19. Libraries were prepared by immunoSEQ multiplex PCR; TCRdb keeps only in-frame clonotypes and omits some of them. This table has about 390,000 clones, approximately 87% appearing once. What was sequenced was PBMCs or T cells enriched from blood (not recorded which). The receptors shown here come from a woman aged 45-65 years who had recovered from COVID-19.

This chain links TRBV5-5 with TRBJ2-7; D is uncertain. The germline V and J ends were trimmed by 0 bases and 3 bases, with 19 bases remaining between them. Germline V lookup: CDR1 SGHKS, CDR2 YYEKEE (reference sequence). This CDR3 is built from 17 residues. The CDR3 protein is CASSLVLEAPALYEQYF. As DNA, the CDR3 is TGTGCCAGCAGCTTGGTTTTAGAGGCACCCGCCCTCTACGAGCAGTACTTC. The whole variable domain, remainder taken from reference TRBV5-5 and TRBJ2-7, is DAGVTQSPTHLIKTRGQQVTLRCSPISGHKSVSWYQQVLGQGPQFIFQYYEKEERGRGNFPDRFSARQFPNYSSELNVNALLLGDSALYLCASSLVLEAPALYEQYFGPGTRLTVT.

The genes are TRBV2 and TRBJ1-1; D gene unclear. This CDR3 has 13 amino acids. V was trimmed by 8 bases and J by 0 bases, leaving 10 bases between them. Germline-derived CDR1 and CDR2 are SNHLY and FYNNEI. For the CDR3, the DNA is TGTGCCAGCCATTGGAGGCTGAACACTGAAGCTTTCTTT. Translation: CASHWRLNTEAFF. Full variable domain (remainder filled in from reference TRBV2 and TRBJ1-1): EPEVTQTPSHQVTQMGQEVILRCVPISNHLYFYWYRQILGQKVEFLVSFYNNEISEKSEIFDDQFSVERPDGSNFTLKIRSTKLEDSAMYFCASHWRLNTEAFFGQGTRLTVV.

The chain employs TRBV3-1 (or the pseudogene TRBV3-2) and TRBJ2-1, with 9 bases lining up with TRBD2. Per germline, CDR1 LGHDT and CDR2 YNNKEL (reference sequence). The trim removed 2 bases at V and 14 bases at J, leaving 4 bases unmatched. CDR3 size: 12 residues. As DNA, the CDR3 is TGTGCCAGCAGCCAATTGGGCGGGAGGGAGTTCTTC. It codes for CASSQLGGREFF.

The rearrangement links TRBV13 to TRBJ1-6; no clear D. The germline CDR1 and CDR2 sequences are PRHDT and FYEKMQ (reference sequence). V was trimmed by 5 bases and J by 6 bases, leaving 14 bases between them. The CDR3 spans 15 residues. The CDR3 is CASSNRETLNSPLHF. CDR3 nucleotide sequence: TGTGCCAGCAGCAACCGGGAAACGCTTAATTCACCCCTCCACTTT.

This clone was counted a single time. This sequence joins TRBV4-3 and TRBJ2-3; TRBD1 might be the D (5 bases). The CDR3 extends over 15 amino acids. The V end was cut by 3 bases, the J end by 0 bases, with 10 bases between. Per germline, CDR1 LGHNA and CDR2 YSLEER. For the CDR3, the DNA is TGCGCCAGCAGCCACTCATCAGGGAGCACAGATACGCAGTATTTT. It codes for CASSHSSGSTDTQYF.

The rearrangement joins TRBV28 to TRBJ2-7; D remains unclear. This CDR3 has 12 residues. Germline CDR1 MDHEN, CDR2 SYDVKM. V was pared by 4 bases and J by 3 bases, with 7 bases between. This CDR3 is CASSSTDYEQYF. The CDR3 bases are TGTGCCAGCAGTTCTACAGACTACGAGCAGTACTTC. The full variable domain, with the rest looked up from reference TRBV28 and TRBJ2-7, is DVKVTQSSRYLVKRTGEKVFLECVQDMDHENMFWYRQDPGLGLRLIYFSYDVKMKEKGDIPEGYSVSREKKERFSLILESASTNQTSMYLCASSSTDYEQYFGPGTRLTVT.